This entry concerns a single T cell receptor (beta chain). Antigen specificity is unknown. This CDR3 is built from 13 residues. CDR1 and CDR2 from the germline V gene are SGHTA and FQGNSA. The V end was cut by 5 bases, the J end by 1 base, with 8 bases between. This entry comes from a study of CD8 T cells in Susac syndrome. Across the whole study: Among the sequenced Susac syndrome patients, roughly six had active disease while 8 or 9 were in remission.

With random hexamers, reverse transcription was performed on about 0.5 to 1 ug of RNA. TCRdb used MiXCR to reprocess the immunoSEQ multiplex PCR reads, holding one entry per CDR3 protein. The table lists roughly 100,000 distinct CDR3 sequences, over 90% of them singletons. Negative isolation yielded the CD8+ and CD4+ T cells, while FACS enriched the TEMRA cells. General observations from the study: The CD4+ T cell repertoires that were profiled in Susac syndrome showed no clonal expansion. The authors acknowledged that their TCR sequencing and HLA analysis involved a relatively small number of individuals.

The receptor's source is a human donor with Susac syndrome. The sample taken for sequencing was CD4+ T cells from PBMCs. The chain joins TRBV7-2 to TRBJ1-1; D not certain. The CDR3 DNA reads as TGTGCCAGCAGCAGCGGCTGGAACACTGAAGCTTTCTTT. This encodes CASSSGWNTEAFF.